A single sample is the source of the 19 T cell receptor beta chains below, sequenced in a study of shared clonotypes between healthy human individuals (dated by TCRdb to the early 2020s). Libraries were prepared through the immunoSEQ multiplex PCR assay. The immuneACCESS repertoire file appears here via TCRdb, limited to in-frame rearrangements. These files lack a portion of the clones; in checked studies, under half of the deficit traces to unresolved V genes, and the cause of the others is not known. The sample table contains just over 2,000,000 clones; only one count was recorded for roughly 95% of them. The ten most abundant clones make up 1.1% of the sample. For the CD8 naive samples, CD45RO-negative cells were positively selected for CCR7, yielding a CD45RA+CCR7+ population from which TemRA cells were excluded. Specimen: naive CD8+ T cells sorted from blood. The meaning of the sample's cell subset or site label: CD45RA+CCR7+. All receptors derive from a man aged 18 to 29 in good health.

Here the CDR3 reads CASSSPGTSRSDTQYF. In DNA, the CDR3 is TGTGCCAGCAGTTCGCCCGGGACTAGCCGGTCAGATACGCAGTATTTT. The V gene is TRBV7-2, the J gene TRBJ2-3; TRBD2 matches at 9 bases. V lost 6 bases to trimming and J lost 4 bases; unmatched junction nucleotides: 11. Per germline, CDR1 SGHTA and CDR2 FQGNSA. This CDR3 is built from 16 residues.

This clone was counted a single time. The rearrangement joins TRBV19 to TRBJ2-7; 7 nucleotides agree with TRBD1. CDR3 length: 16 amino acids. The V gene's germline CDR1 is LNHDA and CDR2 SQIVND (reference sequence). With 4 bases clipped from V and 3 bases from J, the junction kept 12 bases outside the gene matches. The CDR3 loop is CASSNDRAAGYYEQYF. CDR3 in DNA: TGTGCCAGTAGTAACGACAGGGCCGCCGGGTACTACGAGCAGTACTTC.

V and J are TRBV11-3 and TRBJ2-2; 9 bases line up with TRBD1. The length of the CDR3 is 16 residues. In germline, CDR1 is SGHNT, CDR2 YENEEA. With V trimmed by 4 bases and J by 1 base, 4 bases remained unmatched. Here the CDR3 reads CASSSRTGENTGELFF. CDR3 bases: TGTGCCAGCAGCTCCCGGACAGGGGAGAACACCGGGGAGCTGTTTTTT.

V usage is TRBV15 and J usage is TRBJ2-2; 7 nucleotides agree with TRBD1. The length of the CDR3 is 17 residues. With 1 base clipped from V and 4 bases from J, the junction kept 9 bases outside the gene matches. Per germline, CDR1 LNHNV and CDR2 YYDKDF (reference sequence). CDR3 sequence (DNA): TGTGCCACCAGCAGAGCGCGGACAGGCATAAGCACCGGGGAGCTGTTTTTT. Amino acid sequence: CATSRARTGISTGELFF.

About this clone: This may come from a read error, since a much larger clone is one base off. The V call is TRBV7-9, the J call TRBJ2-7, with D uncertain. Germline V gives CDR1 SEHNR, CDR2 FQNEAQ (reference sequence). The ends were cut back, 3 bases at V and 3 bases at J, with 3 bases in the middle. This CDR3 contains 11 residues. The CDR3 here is CASSFYYEQYF. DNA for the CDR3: TGTGCCAGCAGCTTCTACTACGAGCAGTACTTC.

CDR3 protein: CASSQAWGRLAGGGPYNEQFF. As DNA, the CDR3 is TGTGCCAGCAGCCAAGCCTGGGGCCGACTAGCGGGAGGGGGGCCCTACAATGAGCAGTTCTTC. The chain uses TRBV14 and TRBJ2-1; 14 nucleotides match TRBD2. J gave up 2 bases and V 1 base, and 13 bases lay outside the gene matches. CDR1 and CDR2 (germline): SGHDN, FVKESK. CDR3 length equals 21 residues.

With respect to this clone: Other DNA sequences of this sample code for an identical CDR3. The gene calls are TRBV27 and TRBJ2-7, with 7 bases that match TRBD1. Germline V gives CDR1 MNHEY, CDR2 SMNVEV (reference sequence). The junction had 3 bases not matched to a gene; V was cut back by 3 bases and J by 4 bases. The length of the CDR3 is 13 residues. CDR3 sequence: CASSLRQGYEQYF. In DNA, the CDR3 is TGTGCCAGCAGTTTGCGACAGGGATACGAGCAGTACTTC.

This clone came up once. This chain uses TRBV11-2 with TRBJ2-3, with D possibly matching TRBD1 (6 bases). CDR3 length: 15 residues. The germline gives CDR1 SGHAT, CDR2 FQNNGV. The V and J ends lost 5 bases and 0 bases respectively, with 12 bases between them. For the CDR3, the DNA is TGTGCCAGCAGCCGCGCCACAGGGAGCACAGATACGCAGTATTTT. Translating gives CASSRATGSTDTQYF.

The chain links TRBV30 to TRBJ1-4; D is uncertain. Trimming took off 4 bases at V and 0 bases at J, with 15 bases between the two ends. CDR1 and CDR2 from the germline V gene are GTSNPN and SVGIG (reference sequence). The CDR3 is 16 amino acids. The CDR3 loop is CAWNGPKDATNEKLFF. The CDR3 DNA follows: TGTGCCTGGAATGGACCGAAAGACGCAACTAATGAAAAACTGTTTTTT.

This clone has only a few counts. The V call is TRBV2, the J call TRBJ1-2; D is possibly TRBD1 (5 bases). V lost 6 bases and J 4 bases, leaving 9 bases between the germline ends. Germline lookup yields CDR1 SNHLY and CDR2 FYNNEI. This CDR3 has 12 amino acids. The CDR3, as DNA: TGTGCCAGCAGCGAGGGGACCTATGGCTACACCTTC. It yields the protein CASSEGTYGYTF.

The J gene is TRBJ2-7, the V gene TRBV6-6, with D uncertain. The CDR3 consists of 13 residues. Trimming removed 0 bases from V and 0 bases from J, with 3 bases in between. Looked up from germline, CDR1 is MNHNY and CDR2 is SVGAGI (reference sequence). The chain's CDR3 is CASSYSYSYEQYF. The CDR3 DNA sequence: TGTGCCAGCAGTTACTCATACTCCTACGAGCAGTACTTC.

The CDR3 region is CASSNEDEVLEKLFF. CDR3 bases: TGTGCCAGCAGCAACGAGGACGAGGTCCTTGAAAAACTGTTTTTT. V is TRBV7-9 and J is TRBJ1-4; D ambiguous. Deletions cut 5 bases from V and 7 bases from J, with 17 bases between. The germline V gene has CDR1 SEHNR and CDR2 FQNEAQ (reference sequence). This CDR3 is 15 amino acids long.

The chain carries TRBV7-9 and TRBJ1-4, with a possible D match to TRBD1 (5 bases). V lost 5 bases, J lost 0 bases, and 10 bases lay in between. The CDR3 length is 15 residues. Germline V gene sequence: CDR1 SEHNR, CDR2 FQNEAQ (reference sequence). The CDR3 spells CASSRTGATNEKLFF. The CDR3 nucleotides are TGTGCCAGCAGCCGGACGGGGGCAACTAATGAAAAACTGTTTTTT.

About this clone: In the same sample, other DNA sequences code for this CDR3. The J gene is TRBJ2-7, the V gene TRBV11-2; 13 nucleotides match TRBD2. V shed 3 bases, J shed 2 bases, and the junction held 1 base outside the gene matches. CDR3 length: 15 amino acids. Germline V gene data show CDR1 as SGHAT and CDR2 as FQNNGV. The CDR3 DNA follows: TGTGCCAGCAGCTTCGGACTAGCGGGGGCCTACGAGCAGTACTTC. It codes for CASSFGLAGAYEQYF.

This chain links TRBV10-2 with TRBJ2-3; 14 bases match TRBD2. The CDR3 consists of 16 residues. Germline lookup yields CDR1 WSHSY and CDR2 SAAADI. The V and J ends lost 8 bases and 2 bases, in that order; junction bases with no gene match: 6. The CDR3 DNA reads TGCGCCAGCCAAAGGACTAGCGGGGGGCCCACAGATACGCAGTATTTT. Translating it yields CASQRTSGGPTDTQYF.

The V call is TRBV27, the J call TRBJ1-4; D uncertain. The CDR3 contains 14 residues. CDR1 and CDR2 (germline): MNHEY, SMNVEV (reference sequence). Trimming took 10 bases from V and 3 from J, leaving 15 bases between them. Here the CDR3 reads CAICPGPSNEKLFF. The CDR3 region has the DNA TGTGCCATCTGCCCGGGTCCCTCTAATGAAAAACTGTTTTTT.

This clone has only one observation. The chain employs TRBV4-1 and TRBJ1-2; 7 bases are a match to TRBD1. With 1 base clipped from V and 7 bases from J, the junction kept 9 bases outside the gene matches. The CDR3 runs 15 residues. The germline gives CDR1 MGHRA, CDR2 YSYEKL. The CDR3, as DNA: TGCGCCAGCAGCCAAGCGACAGGGTCCCTCGGTGGCTACACCTTC. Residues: CASSQATGSLGGYTF.

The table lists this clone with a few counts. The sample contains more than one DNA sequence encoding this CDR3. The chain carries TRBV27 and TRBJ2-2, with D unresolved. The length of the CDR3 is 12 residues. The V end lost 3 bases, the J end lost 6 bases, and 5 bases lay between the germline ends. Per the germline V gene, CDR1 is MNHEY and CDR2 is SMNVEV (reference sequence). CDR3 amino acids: CASSFGAGELFF. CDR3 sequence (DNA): TGTGCCAGCAGTTTTGGCGCCGGGGAGCTGTTTTTT.

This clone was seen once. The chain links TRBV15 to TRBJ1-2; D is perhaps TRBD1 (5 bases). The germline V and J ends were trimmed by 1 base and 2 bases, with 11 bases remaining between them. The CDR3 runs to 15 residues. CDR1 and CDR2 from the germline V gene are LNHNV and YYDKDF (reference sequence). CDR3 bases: TGTGCCACCAGCAGAGGAGATTGGGGGAACTATGGCTACACCTTC. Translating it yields CATSRGDWGNYGYTF. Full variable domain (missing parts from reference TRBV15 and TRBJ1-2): DAMVIQNPRYQVTQFGKPVTLSCSQTLNHNVMYWYQQKSSQAPKLLFHYYDKDFNNEADTPDNFQSRRPNTSFCFLDIRSPGLGDTAMYLCATSRGDWGNYGYTFGSGTRLTVV.